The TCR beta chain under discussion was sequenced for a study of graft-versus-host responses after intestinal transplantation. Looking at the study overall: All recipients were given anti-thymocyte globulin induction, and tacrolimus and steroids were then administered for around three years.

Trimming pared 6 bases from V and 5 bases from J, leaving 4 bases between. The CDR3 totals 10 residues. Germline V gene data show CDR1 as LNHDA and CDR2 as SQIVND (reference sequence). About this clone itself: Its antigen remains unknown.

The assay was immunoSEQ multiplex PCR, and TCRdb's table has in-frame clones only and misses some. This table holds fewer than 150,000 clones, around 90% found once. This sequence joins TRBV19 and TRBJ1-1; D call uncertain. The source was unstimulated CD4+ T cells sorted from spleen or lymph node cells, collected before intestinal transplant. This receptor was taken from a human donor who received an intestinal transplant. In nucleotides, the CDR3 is TGTGCCAGTAGGCGGACTGAAGCTTTCTTT. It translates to CASRRTEAFF. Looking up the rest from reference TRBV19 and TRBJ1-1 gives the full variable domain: DGGITQSPKYLFRKEGQNVTLSCEQNLNHDAMYWYRQDPGQGLRLIYYSQIVNDFQKGDIAEGYSVSREKKESFPLTVTSAQKNPTAFYLCASRRTEAFFGQGTRLTVV.